Following are 10 T cell receptor beta chains from one sample sequenced in a study of T cells in localized non-small cell lung cancer (dated by TCRdb to about 2020). Libraries were made using the immunoSEQ multiplex PCR assay. TCRdb provides this immuneACCESS table in a form limited to in-frame rearrangements. Some clones are lacking; in checked studies, under half of them reflect an unresolved V gene, and why the rest are absent is not known. This sample has around 96,000 clones in its table, and about nine tenths of those were observed once. Over 3.5% of the sample lies in the top ten. The source material was PBMCs, sampled before any cancer treatment. These receptors all come from a woman aged 35 to 69 with stage II squamous cell lung carcinoma.

The rearrangement uses TRBV30 and TRBJ2-7; D not certain. Germline values: CDR1 GTSNPN, CDR2 SVGIG (reference sequence). The germline V and J ends were trimmed by 4 bases and 5 bases, with 6 bases remaining between them. The CDR3 is made up of 10 amino acids. CDR3 residues: CAWKINEQYF. For the CDR3, the DNA is TGTGCCTGGAAAATAAACGAGCAGTACTTC.

The chain employs TRBV2 and TRBJ2-5, with D tentatively TRBD1 (5 bases). This CDR3 region has 12 residues. V was clipped by 7 bases and J by 8 bases, with 14 bases between them. Germline assignment: CDR1 SNHLY and CDR2 FYNNEI. The DNA for the CDR3 is TGTGCCAGCATTCAAGGGGTAGGAACCCAGTACTTC. Translating it yields CASIQGVGTQYF.

The CDR3, as DNA: TGTGCCAGTAGTACAGGCCGTACAGGAAAGGAAAAACTGTTTTTT. It specifies CASSTGRTGKEKLFF. The chain couples TRBV19 to TRBJ1-4; D may be TRBD1 (5 bases). V was shortened by 4 bases and J by 8 bases, with 17 bases between the two germline ends. Germline-derived CDR1 and CDR2 are LNHDA and SQIVND (reference sequence). The CDR3 spans 15 residues.

The chain combines TRBV30 with TRBJ2-3; no clear D. CDR1 is GTSNPN and CDR2 is SVGIG in the germline V gene (reference sequence). V was pared by 5 bases and J by 1 base, with 4 bases between. The CDR3 consists of 11 residues. CDR3 DNA sequence: TGTGCCTGGGGTGGCACAGATACGCAGTATTTT. It is translated as CAWGGTDTQYF.

The genes are TRBV28 and TRBJ1-3; D is undetermined. CDR3 length equals 14 residues. Trimming took off 2 bases at V and 2 bases at J, with 7 bases between the two ends. Germline V gives CDR1 MDHEN, CDR2 SYDVKM. The CDR3 coding sequence is TGTGCCAGCAGTTTAGCCGGGGCTGGAAACACCATATATTTT. Amino acids: CASSLAGAGNTIYF.

The chain is built from TRBV10-3 and TRBJ2-1; 7 bases align to TRBD2. The CDR3 is 15 residues long. Germline CDR1 and CDR2: ENHRY and SYGVKD. V trimming: 2 bases; J trimming: 2 bases; junction bases outside the gene matches: 3. The CDR3 nucleotides read TGTGCCATCAGTGAGGGTAGCGGGCCCTACAATGAGCAGTTCTTC. Encoded protein: CAISEGSGPYNEQFF.

The V and J genes are TRBV6-6 and TRBJ1-5; no reliable D call. Per germline, CDR1 MNHNY and CDR2 SVGAGI (reference sequence). V was shortened by 0 bases and J by 5 bases, with 11 bases between the two germline ends. The CDR3 sequence is 15 residues long. The CDR3 DNA is TGTGCCAGCAGTTACTCATCAGGAGGATATCAGCCCCAGCATTTT. Translation: CASSYSSGGYQPQHF.

This chain uses TRBV7-6 with TRBJ2-3; 8 nucleotides match TRBD2. Germline loops: CDR1 SGHVS, CDR2 FNYEAQ. V dropped 5 bases and J dropped 1; count of bases not matched to a gene: 5. This CDR3 comprises 15 residues. In nucleotides, the CDR3 is TGTGCCAGCAGCACGGGGGGGTTCCGCACAGATACGCAGTATTTT. Protein: CASSTGGFRTDTQYF.

V is TRBV5-1 and J is TRBJ2-7, with 7 bases matching TRBD2. The CDR3 runs to 15 residues. With 4 bases clipped from V and 0 bases from J, the junction kept 7 bases outside the gene matches. Looked up from germline, CDR1 is SGHRS and CDR2 is YFSETQ. The CDR3 sequence: CASSGGGASSYEQYF. The CDR3 coding sequence is TGCGCCAGCAGCGGGGGAGGGGCCTCCTCCTACGAGCAGTACTTC.

This clone was recorded a few times. This chain uses TRBV11-2 with TRBJ1-6; D is perhaps TRBD1 (5 bases). Germline V gene lookup returns CDR1 SGHAT and CDR2 FQNNGV. The V and J ends lost 3 bases and 2 bases respectively, with 8 bases between them. The CDR3 contains 15 residues. CDR3 amino acids: CASSLGRTYNSPLHF. The CDR3 DNA reads as TGTGCCAGCAGCTTGGGACGTACCTATAATTCACCCCTCCACTTT. The whole variable domain, filled in from reference TRBV11-2 and TRBJ1-6, reads EAGVAQSPRYKIIEKRQSVAFWCNPISGHATLYWYQQILGQGPKLLIQFQNNGVVDDSQLPKDRFSAERLKGVDSTLKIQPAKLEDSAVYLCASSLGRTYNSPLHFGNGTRLTVT.